The T cell receptor (beta chain) described here comes from a study of blood T cell repertoires in COVID-19. Adults between roughly 18 and 100 years of age took part from 24 US areas. Which cohort a participant joined came from the clinical history participants gave. This CDR3 region has 14 residues. Between the trimmed V and J ends, which lost 6 bases and 11 bases, there was a span of 22 bases. Germline lookup yields CDR1 WSHSY and CDR2 SAAADI. Libraries were prepared by immunoSEQ multiplex PCR; TCRdb keeps only in-frame clonotypes and omits some of them. In the table there are 400,000 or so clones, around 89% of which are singletons.

The rearrangement uses TRBV10-2 and TRBJ1-2; D is unresolved. The specimen sequenced was PBMCs or T cells enriched from blood (not recorded which). The receptor was isolated from a man between 25 and 39 years old who had recovered from COVID-19. The CDR3 nucleotides are TGCGCCAGCAGCCCCTCACGGGAGCTCGCATATTACACCTTC. It specifies CASSPSRELAYYTF.